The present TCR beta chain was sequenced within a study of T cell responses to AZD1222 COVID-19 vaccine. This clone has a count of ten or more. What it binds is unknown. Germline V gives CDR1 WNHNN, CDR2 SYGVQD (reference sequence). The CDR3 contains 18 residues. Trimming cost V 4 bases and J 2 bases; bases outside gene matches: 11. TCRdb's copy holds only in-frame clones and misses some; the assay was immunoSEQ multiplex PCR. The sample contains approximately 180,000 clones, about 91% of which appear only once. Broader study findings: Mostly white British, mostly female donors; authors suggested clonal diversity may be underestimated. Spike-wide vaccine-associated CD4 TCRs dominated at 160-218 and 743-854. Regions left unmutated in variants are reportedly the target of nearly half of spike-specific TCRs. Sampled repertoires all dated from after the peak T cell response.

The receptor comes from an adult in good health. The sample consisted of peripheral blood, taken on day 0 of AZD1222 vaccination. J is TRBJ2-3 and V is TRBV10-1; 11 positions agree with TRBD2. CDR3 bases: TGCGCCAGCAGTGGGCCCTGCTTGACTAGCGGGGCCACAGATACGCAGTATTTT. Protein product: CASSGPCLTSGATDTQYF.